The 8 T cell receptor beta chains listed next were all sequenced from one sample in a study of CD8 T cells in Susac syndrome. Random hexamers primed reverse transcription of roughly 0.5 to 1 ug RNA. TCRdb re-called the immunoSEQ multiplex PCR reads with MiXCR, one entry per CDR3 protein. The table has more than 55,000 distinct CDR3 sequences, nearly 96% seen once. Sequenced sample: CD4+ T cells from PBMCs. The receptor set was obtained from a human donor with multiple sclerosis.

The genes are TRBV5-1 and TRBJ2-7; 7 bases are shared with TRBD2. The V gene end was trimmed by 1 base and the J gene end by 3 bases; junction bases not matched to a gene: 4. CDR1 and CDR2 (germline): SGHRS, YFSETQ. The CDR3 is 14 amino acids. CDR3 coding DNA: TGCGCCAGCAGCTTGAATGGCGGGGGCTACGAGCAGTACTTC. The encoded protein is CASSLNGGGYEQYF.

This chain links TRBV20-1 with TRBJ2-1; 9 bases line up with TRBD1. CDR3 size: 15 residues. Germline CDR1 and CDR2: DFQATT and SNEGSKA (reference sequence). Trimming took 3 bases from V and 4 from J; bases not matched to a gene: 7. This CDR3 reads CSASRDRAMYNEQFF. CDR3 sequence (DNA): TGCAGTGCTAGTAGGGACAGGGCAATGTACAATGAGCAGTTCTTC.

This chain joins TRBV24-1 and TRBJ2-1; 9 positions match TRBD1. The CDR3 extends over 14 amino acids. In germline, CDR1 is KGHDR, CDR2 SFDVKD. The J segment lost 10 bases and the V segment lost 4 bases, leaving 7 bases of the junction unmatched. CDR3 DNA sequence: TGTGCCACCAGTGACCCAACAGGGGGCGGGGAGCAGTTCTTC. It specifies CATSDPTGGGEQFF.

The rearrangement joins TRBV3-1 to TRBJ2-1; 7 nucleotides line up with TRBD2. The trim removed 3 bases at V and 14 bases at J, leaving 4 bases unmatched. The length of the CDR3 is 11 residues. CDR1 and CDR2 from the germline V gene are LGHDT and YNNKEL (reference sequence). CDR3 amino acids: CASSQSGVKFF. For the CDR3, the DNA is TGTGCCAGCAGCCAGAGCGGGGTGAAGTTCTTC.

This clonotype was observed once. The gene calls are TRBV30 and TRBJ1-2; D is uncertain. The CDR3 runs 14 residues. Germline assignment: CDR1 GTSNPN and CDR2 SVGIG (reference sequence). V was pared by 3 bases and J by 8 bases, with 19 bases between. The CDR3, as DNA: TGTGCCTGGAGCGCCGATTATGGACGGGCAGGCTACACCTTC. Amino acid sequence: CAWSADYGRAGYTF.

This clonotype came up a few times. The CDR3: CASSPQARLRGGSYNEQFF. The CDR3 DNA follows: TGTGCCAGCAGCCCCCAGGCGCGTTTGCGGGGGGGCTCCTACAATGAGCAGTTCTTC. The V and J genes are TRBV7-8 and TRBJ2-1; 9 bases align to TRBD2. The ends lost 5 bases at V and 0 bases at J; junction bases unmatched: 14. This CDR3 region has 19 residues. Looked up from germline, CDR1 is SGHVS and CDR2 is FQNEAQ.

This chain uses TRBV30 with TRBJ1-6; 7 bases map to TRBD1. CDR1 GTSNPN and CDR2 SVGIG come from the germline V gene (reference sequence). V dropped 4 bases and J dropped 12; count of bases not matched to a gene: 6. The CDR3 is 12 residues long. The CDR3 here is CAWNYRGGPLHF. In DNA form, the CDR3 reads TGTGCCTGGAACTACAGGGGTGGACCCCTCCACTTT.

With regard to this clonotype: One junction end disagrees with the germline gene, perhaps due to a read error. This rearrangement joins TRBV20-1 to TRBJ2-7; 9 bases match TRBD1. The CDR3 runs 12 residues. From germline, CDR1 is DFQATT and CDR2 SNEGSKA (reference sequence). CDR3 sequence (DNA): TGCAGTGCTAGAGAGGACAGGGGAGCAAGGGACTTC. Its translation: CSAREDRGARDF.